This TCR beta chain was captured in a study of CD8+ T cells in alopecia areata. On the study more broadly: Those patients who were treated received oral tofacitinib, which was given at 5 to 10 mg twice daily for moderate-to-severe alopecia areata. After 6 to 18 months of tofacitinib, follow-up continued 6 months off drug.

Extraction of RNA preceded its reverse transcription into cDNA, which served as the sequencing template. Libraries were prepared by immunoSEQ multiplex PCR; TCRdb keeps only in-frame clonotypes and omits some of them. The data contain 150,000 to 160,000 clones, around 50% of them singletons. Study-wide results and limits: Normal-skin resident alphabeta T cells also appear among scalp sample sequences.

For this clone: The antigen remains unidentified.

PBMCs were stained for CD3, CD4 and CD8, and CD4+ and CD8+ T cells were sorted. CDR3 size: 16 residues. V lost 3 bases and J 2 bases, leaving 15 bases between the germline ends. Germline V CDR1 and CDR2: SGHAT, FQNNGV. Source: CD8+ T cells sorted from blood, taken at week 0. This sequence was found in a human donor with alopecia areata. This chain connects TRBV11-2 to TRBJ2-3, with D possibly matching TRBD2 (6 bases). CDR3 in DNA: TGTGCCAGCAGCTTGCGGGGCCGCGACATCACAGATACGCAGTATTTT. As protein: CASSLRGRDITDTQYF.